This entry concerns a single T cell receptor beta chain. The data belong to a study of blood T cell repertoires in COVID-19. CDR1 SGHAT and CDR2 FQDESV come from the germline V gene (reference sequence). This CDR3 contains 15 residues. Trimming shortened V by 1 base and J by 2 bases, and 12 bases separated the two germline ends. In the original analysis: Counts of nucleated cells, estimated from reference gene primer amplification, were obtained. The repertoire was sequenced with immunoSEQ multiplex PCR; TCRdb's copy has only in-frame clones and lacks some. The DNA was the basis for D and trimming; V, J and clone size are from that table. The sample contains some 270,000 clones, over 80% of which appear only once.

The sequence was collected from a woman aged 30 to 39 with acute COVID-19. Sequencing used PBMCs or T cells enriched from blood (not recorded which). The J gene is TRBJ2-7, the V gene TRBV11-1; TRBD2 might be the D (7 bases). The chain's CDR3 is CASSLGGGLTYEQYF. CDR3 coding DNA: TGTGCCAGCAGCTTAGGCGGGGGCCTAACCTACGAGCAGTACTTC. Complete variable domain (other parts from reference TRBV11-1 and TRBJ2-7): EAEVAQSPRYKITEKSQAVAFWCDPISGHATLYWYRQILGQGPELLVQFQDESVVDDSQLPKDRFSAERLKGVDSTLKIQPAELGDSAMYLCASSLGGGLTYEQYFGPGTRLTVT.